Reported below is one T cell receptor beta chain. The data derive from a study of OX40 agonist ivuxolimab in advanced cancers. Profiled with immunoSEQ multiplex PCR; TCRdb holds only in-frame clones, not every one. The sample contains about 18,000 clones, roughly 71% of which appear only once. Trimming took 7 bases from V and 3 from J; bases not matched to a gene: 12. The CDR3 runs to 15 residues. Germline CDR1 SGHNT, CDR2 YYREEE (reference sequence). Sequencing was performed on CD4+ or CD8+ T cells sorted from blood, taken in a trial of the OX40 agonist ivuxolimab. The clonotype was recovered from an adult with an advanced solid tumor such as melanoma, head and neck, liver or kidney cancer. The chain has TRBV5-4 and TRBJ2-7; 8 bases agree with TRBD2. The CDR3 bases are TGTGCCAGCGCCCGAGGGGGACTAGGCCACTACGAGCAGTACTTC. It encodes CASARGGLGHYEQYF.